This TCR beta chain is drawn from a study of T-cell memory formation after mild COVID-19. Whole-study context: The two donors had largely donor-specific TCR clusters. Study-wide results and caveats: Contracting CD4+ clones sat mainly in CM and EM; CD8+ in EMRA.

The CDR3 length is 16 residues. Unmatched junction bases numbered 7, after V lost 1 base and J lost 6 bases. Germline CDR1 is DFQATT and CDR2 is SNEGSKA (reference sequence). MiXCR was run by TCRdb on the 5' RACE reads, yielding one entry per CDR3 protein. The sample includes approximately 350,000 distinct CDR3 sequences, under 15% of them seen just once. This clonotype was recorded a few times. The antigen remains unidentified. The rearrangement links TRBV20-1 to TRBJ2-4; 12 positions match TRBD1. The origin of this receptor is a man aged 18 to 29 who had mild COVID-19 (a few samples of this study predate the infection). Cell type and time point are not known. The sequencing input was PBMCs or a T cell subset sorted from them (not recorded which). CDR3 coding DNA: TGCAGTGCTAGAGCCCCGGGACAGGGGGCTGGAAACATTCAGTACTTC. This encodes CSARAPGQGAGNIQYF.